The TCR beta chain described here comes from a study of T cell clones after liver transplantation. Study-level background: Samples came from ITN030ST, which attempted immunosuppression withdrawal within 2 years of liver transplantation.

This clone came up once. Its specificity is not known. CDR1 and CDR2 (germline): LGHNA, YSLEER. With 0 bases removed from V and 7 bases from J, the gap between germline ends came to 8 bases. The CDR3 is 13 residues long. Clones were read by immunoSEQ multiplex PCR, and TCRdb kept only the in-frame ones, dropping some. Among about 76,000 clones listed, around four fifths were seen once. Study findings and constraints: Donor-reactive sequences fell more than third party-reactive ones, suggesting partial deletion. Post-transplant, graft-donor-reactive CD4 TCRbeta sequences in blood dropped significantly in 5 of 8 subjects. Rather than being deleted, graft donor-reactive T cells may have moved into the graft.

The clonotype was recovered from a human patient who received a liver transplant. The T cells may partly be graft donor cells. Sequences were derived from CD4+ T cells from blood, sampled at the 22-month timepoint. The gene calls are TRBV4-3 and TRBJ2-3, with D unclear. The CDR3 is CASSQDSWNTQYF. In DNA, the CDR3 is TGCGCCAGCAGCCAAGATAGTTGGAATACGCAGTATTTT.